This T cell receptor (beta chain) originates from a study of OX40 agonist ivuxolimab in advanced cancers. Germline CDR1 reads SNHLY; CDR2 reads FYNNEI. The junction had 3 bases not matched to a gene; V was cut back by 10 bases and J by 5 bases. CDR3 length: 11 residues. Profiling relied on immunoSEQ multiplex PCR, and the TCRdb table lists in-frame clones only, not all of them. The sample records over 75,000 clones, 94% being singletons. The material sequenced was CD4+ or CD8+ T cells sorted from blood, taken in a trial of the OX40 agonist ivuxolimab. This rearrangement joins TRBV2 to TRBJ1-1; 8 nucleotides agree with TRBD1. This TCR was recovered from an adult with an advanced solid tumor such as melanoma, head and neck, liver or kidney cancer. The CDR3 nucleotides read TGTGCCATGGACAGGGTTACTGAAGCTTTCTTT. It specifies CAMDRVTEAFF.